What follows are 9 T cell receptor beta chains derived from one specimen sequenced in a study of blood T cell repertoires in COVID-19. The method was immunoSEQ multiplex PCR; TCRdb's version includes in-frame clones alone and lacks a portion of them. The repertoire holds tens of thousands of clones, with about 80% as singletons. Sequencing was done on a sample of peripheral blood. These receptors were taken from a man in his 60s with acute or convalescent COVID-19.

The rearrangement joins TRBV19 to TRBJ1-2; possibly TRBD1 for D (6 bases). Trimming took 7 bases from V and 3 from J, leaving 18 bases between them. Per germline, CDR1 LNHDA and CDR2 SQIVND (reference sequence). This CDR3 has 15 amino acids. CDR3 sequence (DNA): TGTGCCAGTACGTCGAGGGGGGGAATGGACTATGGCTACACCTTC. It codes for CASTSRGGMDYGYTF.

The CDR3 loop reads CASSTISGTGYGYTF. DNA of the CDR3: TGTGCCAGCAGCACCATCTCCGGTACAGGGTATGGCTACACCTTC. The chain employs TRBV7-2 and TRBJ1-2; TRBD1 is a possible D gene (6 bases). Germline CDR1 and CDR2: SGHTA and FQGNSA. The CDR3 length is 15 residues. The germline V and J ends were trimmed by 5 bases and 5 bases, with 18 bases remaining between them.

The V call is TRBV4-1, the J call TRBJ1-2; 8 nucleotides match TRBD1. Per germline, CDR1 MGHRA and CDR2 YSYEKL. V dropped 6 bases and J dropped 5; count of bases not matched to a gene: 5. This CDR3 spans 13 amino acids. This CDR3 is CASRPTGGYGYTF. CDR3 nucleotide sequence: TGCGCCAGCAGACCTACAGGGGGGTATGGCTACACCTTC.

The DNA of the CDR3 is TGTGCCATACAACGCGGAATTAATCAGCCCCAGCATTTT. It encodes CAIQRGINQPQHF. V gene TRBV10-3 combines with J gene TRBJ1-5; D gene unclear. V was trimmed by 9 bases and J by 4 bases, leaving 13 bases between them. The CDR3 totals 13 residues. The germline CDR1 and CDR2 sequences are ENHRY and SYGVKD.

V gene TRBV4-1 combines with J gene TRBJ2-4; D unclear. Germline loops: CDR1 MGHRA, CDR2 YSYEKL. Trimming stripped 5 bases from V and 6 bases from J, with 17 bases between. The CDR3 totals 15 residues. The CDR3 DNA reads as TGCGCCAGCAGCGATGTCCCGAGGTCCAGAAACATTCAGTACTTC. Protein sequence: CASSDVPRSRNIQYF.

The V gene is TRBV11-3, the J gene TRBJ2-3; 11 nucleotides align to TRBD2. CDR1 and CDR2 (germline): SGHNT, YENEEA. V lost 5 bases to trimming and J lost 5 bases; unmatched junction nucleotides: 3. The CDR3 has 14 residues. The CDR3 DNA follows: TGTGCCAGCAGCCTCGGGACTAGCGGAGATACGCAGTATTTT. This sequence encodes CASSLGTSGDTQYF.

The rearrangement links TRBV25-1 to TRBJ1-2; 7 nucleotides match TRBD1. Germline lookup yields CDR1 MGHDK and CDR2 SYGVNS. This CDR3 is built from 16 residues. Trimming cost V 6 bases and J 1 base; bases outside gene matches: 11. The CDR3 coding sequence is TGTGCCAGCAGCCTCGGGACAGCCGGCCATAACTATGGCTACACCTTC. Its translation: CASSLGTAGHNYGYTF.

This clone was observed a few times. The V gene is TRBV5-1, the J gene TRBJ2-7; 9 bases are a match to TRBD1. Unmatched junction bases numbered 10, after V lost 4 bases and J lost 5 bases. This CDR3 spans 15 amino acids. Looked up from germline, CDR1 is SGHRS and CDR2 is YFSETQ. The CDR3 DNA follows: TGCGCCAGCAGCACCGGGGACAGGGCGATCCACGAGCAGTACTTC. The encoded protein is CASSTGDRAIHEQYF. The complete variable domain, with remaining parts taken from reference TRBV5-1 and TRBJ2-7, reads KAGVTQTPRYLIKTRGQQVTLSCSPISGHRSVSWYQQTPGQGLQFLFEYFSETQRNKGNFPGRFSGRQFSNSRSEMNVSTLELGDSALYLCASSTGDRAIHEQYFGPGTRLTVT.

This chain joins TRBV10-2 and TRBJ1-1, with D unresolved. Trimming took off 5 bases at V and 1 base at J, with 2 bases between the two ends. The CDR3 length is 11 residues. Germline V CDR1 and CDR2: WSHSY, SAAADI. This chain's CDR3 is CASSQNTEAFF. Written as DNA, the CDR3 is TGCGCCAGCAGTCAGAACACTGAAGCTTTCTTT.